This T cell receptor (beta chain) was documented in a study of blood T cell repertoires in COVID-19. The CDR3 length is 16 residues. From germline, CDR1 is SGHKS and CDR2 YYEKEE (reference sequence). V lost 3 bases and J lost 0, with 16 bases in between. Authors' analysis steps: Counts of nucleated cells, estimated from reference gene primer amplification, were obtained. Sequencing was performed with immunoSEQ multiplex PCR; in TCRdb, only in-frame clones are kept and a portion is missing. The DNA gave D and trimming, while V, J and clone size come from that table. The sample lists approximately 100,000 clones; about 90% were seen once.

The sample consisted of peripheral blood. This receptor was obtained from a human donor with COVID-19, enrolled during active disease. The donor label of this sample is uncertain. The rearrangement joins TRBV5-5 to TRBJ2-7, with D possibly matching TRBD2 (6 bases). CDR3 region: CASSSIRDGGSYEQYF. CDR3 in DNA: TGTGCCAGCAGCTCAATCCGGGACGGGGGCTCCTACGAGCAGTACTTC. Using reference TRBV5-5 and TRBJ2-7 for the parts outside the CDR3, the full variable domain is DAGVTQSPTHLIKTRGQQVTLRCSPISGHKSVSWYQQVLGQGPQFIFQYYEKEERGRGNFPDRFSARQFPNYSSELNVNALLLGDSALYLCASSSIRDGGSYEQYFGPGTRLTVT.